This passage covers 11 T cell receptor beta chains from one sample sequenced in a study of cytomegalovirus exposure and HLA in healthy donors. The PCR contained 60 Vbeta and 13 Jbeta primers. The assay was immunoSEQ multiplex PCR, and TCRdb's table has in-frame clones only and misses some. The sample records roughly 160,000 clones, roughly 75% being singletons. Sample: PBMCs. Source of these receptors: a woman between 35 and 50 years old in good health and CMV-seropositive.

This clone has only one observation. This chain uses TRBV29-1 with TRBJ2-3; 7 nucleotides align to TRBD1. CDR1 and CDR2 from the germline V gene are SQVTM and ANQGSEA. V shed 6 bases and J 2 bases; nucleotides not matched to a gene: 2. This CDR3 is built from 12 residues. CDR3 DNA: TGCAGCGTACAGGGGCCCACAGATACGCAGTATTTT. Translating it yields CSVQGPTDTQYF.

Only one count was recorded for this clone. V gene TRBV9 combines with J gene TRBJ1-1; possible D gene TRBD1, 5 bases. Trimming left V 4 bases short and J 5 bases short, with 12 bases between. Germline CDR1 and CDR2: SGDLS and YYNGEE. This CDR3 has 13 amino acids. The CDR3, as DNA: TGTGCCAGCAGCTTCGGGGGGGAGACTGAAGCTTTCTTT. Its translation: CASSFGGETEAFF. Variable domain in full (rest from reference TRBV9 and TRBJ1-1): DSGVTQTPKHLITATGQRVTLRCSPRSGDLSVYWYQQSLDQGLQFLIQYYNGEERAKGNILERFSAQQFPDLHSELNLSSLELGDSALYFCASSFGGETEAFFGQGTRLTVV.

The chain recombines TRBV10-3 with TRBJ2-1; TRBD1 is a possible D gene (6 bases). The CDR3 is 15 residues long. The ends were cut back, 3 bases at V and 3 bases at J, with 12 bases in the middle. Germline-derived CDR1 and CDR2 are ENHRY and SYGVKD. The chain's CDR3 is CAISEGQGNYNEQFF. DNA for the CDR3: TGTGCCATCAGTGAAGGTCAGGGGAACTACAATGAGCAGTTCTTC.

The chain links TRBV5-6 to TRBJ1-1; 7 nucleotides match TRBD1. V lost 4 bases and J lost 0; bases outside the gene matches: 9. This CDR3 has 16 residues. CDR1 is SGHDT and CDR2 is YYEEEE in the germline V gene. CDR3 nucleotides: TGTGCCAGCAGCCCCCTCACAGGGGTCATGAACACTGAAGCTTTCTTT. Translated, it gives CASSPLTGVMNTEAFF. The full variable domain, in which reference TRBV5-6 and TRBJ1-1 provide the parts outside the CDR3, is DAGVTQSPTHLIKTRGQQVTLRCSPKSGHDTVSWYQQALGQGPQFIFQYYEEEERQRGNFPDRFSGHQFPNYSSELNVNALLLGDSALYLCASSPLTGVMNTEAFFGQGTRLTVV.

The chain couples TRBV10-1 to TRBJ2-7; TRBD1 matches at 7 bases. Germline CDR1 and CDR2: WNHNN and SYGVQD (reference sequence). With V trimmed by 6 bases and J by 0 bases, 2 bases remained unmatched. This CDR3 is 13 amino acids long. CDR3 sequence (DNA): TGCGCCAGCAGCAGGGACAGCTCCTACGAGCAGTACTTC. This codes for CASSRDSSYEQYF.

This rearrangement joins TRBV27 to TRBJ1-5; TRBD1 might be the D (6 bases). The CDR3 consists of 14 residues. The germline CDR1 and CDR2 sequences are MNHEY and SMNVEV (reference sequence). V lost 5 bases to trimming and J lost 3 bases, with 11 bases between them. DNA of the CDR3: TGTGCCAGCAGTCCCCACAGGGTCAATCAGCCCCAGCATTTT. Residues: CASSPHRVNQPQHF.

This clone was counted between two and nine times. The rearrangement joins TRBV7-8 to TRBJ1-1; D not resolved. CDR3 length equals 14 residues. The germline V gene encodes CDR1 SGHVS and CDR2 FQNEAQ. Trimming shortened V by 4 bases and J by 5 bases, and 14 bases separated the two germline ends. CDR3 region: CASSYAGRETEAFF. In DNA, the CDR3 is TGTGCCAGCAGCTACGCGGGGAGGGAGACTGAAGCTTTCTTT. Drawing the rest from reference TRBV7-8 and TRBJ1-1, the complete variable domain is GAGVSQSPRYKVAKRGQDVALRCDPISGHVSLFWYQQALGQGPEFLTYFQNEAQLDKSGLPSDRFFAERPEGSVSTLKIQRTQQEDSAVYLCASSYAGRETEAFFGQGTRLTVV.

This clone was seen a single time. The chain joins TRBV19 to TRBJ1-6; a weak D match, TRBD1 (5 bases). This CDR3 region has 16 residues. V lost 10 bases, J lost 7 bases, and 23 bases lay in between. Germline V gene data show CDR1 as LNHDA and CDR2 as SQIVND (reference sequence). CDR3 DNA sequence: TGTGCCACCTCGCCGGTTAAGGGTTCAGGGAATTCACCCCTCCACTTT. Translation: CATSPVKGSGNSPLHF.

V is TRBV11-2 and J is TRBJ1-4; 7 bases fit TRBD1. J gave up 5 bases and V 6 bases, and 12 bases lay outside the gene matches. The CDR3 runs to 16 residues. CDR1 and CDR2 from the germline V gene are SGHAT and FQNNGV. The CDR3 bases are TGTGCCAGCAGTCAACCCGGGGACAGCGAAAATGAAAAACTGTTTTTT. Translating it yields CASSQPGDSENEKLFF.

V usage is TRBV25-1 and J usage is TRBJ1-5; unclear D gene. Trimming removed 1 base from V and 3 bases from J, with 7 bases in between. CDR1 and CDR2 (germline): MGHDK, SYGVNS. The CDR3 has 14 residues. CDR3 coding DNA: TGTGCCAGCAGTGAATGGGCAGCCAATCAGCCCCAGCATTTT. Translated: CASSEWAANQPQHF.

The CDR3 sequence is CASSREGADTQYF. DNA of the CDR3: TGTGCCAGCAGCCGCGAGGGGGCAGATACGCAGTATTTT. The chain recombines TRBV11-3 with TRBJ2-3; tentative D call: TRBD1 (6 bases). The CDR3 is 13 residues long. Trimming removed 5 bases from V and 4 bases from J, with 10 bases in between. CDR1 and CDR2 (germline): SGHNT, YENEEA.